This entry is about one TCR beta chain. This clone was recorded only once. There is no known antigen for this receptor. Base qualities were left out, and no much larger clone turns up one base away. Donors formed part of the validation cohort, which comprised over a hundred subjects and was distinct from the first cohort of under 850 subjects. Library prep was done by the immunoSEQ multiplex PCR assay. Processing in the source paper ran as follows. To diagnose cytomegalovirus status from the catalog of TCR beta chain sequences, a statistical classification framework was built. TCRdb carries this immuneACCESS record with in-frame sequences only. Its versions omit some clonotypes, under half of them owing to an unresolved V gene in the studies checked, with the rest unexplained. Clone size and the V and J calls come from that table; the DNA yielded D and trimming. For this sample the table gives more than 100,000 clones, of which approximately 90% were detected only once. Roughly 6.3% of the sample rests with the top ten.

This sample was included in a study of cytomegalovirus exposure and HLA in healthy donors (dated by TCRdb to the late 2010s). Study-level background: According to a later analysis, one platform produced both the 100 to 150 validation repertoires and the approximately 600 repertoires of the first cohort. The study combined high-throughput TCR immunosequencing, statistical association of individual TCRs with disease status, and machine learning to predict cytomegalovirus infection status. The study was designed to test whether signatures of past pathogen exposure could be identified by cataloging public T cell receptors. Besides the first cohort of roughly 700 subjects, a separate validation cohort made up of 95 to 150 different subjects was used.

The germline V gene supplies CDR1 MNHEY and CDR2 SVGAGI. Clipping removes 6 bases from V and 6 bases from J, with 9 as the unmatched junction base count. The cysteine opens and the phenylalanine closes a CDR3 of 15 amino acids. Only CDR3 DNA remains: 45 bases, in frame from the first base. General conclusions and limits of the study: All 120 or so repertoires were used to score co-occurrence in the validation cohort in a later analysis, because that analysis had no HLA typing for the cohort. Cytomegalovirus status was reported to be diagnosed by the classifier with high specificity and sensitivity in both the original and validation cohorts. The authors suggested that the approach could potentially be generalized to other disease states and immunological phenotypes. In a later analysis, TCRs clustered in the first cohort were found to also tend to co-occur in the 110 or so validation repertoires, with around 94% of cluster scores above 0. Three of the identified cytomegalovirus-associated TCR beta chains were confirmed in vitro to be specific for cytomegalovirus antigens. Most TCR sequences were observed very rarely across donors, whereas some public TCRs were present in many individuals. A total of 150 or so TCR beta chains were listed by the study as associated with cytomegalovirus.

Sequencing was carried out using PBMCs. Recombination linked TRBV6-5 to TRBJ2-1, and TRBD2 matches 9 of the central bases. The sequence was collected from a woman younger than 35 in good health and CMV-seropositive. The DNA sequence is TGTGCCAGCAGCTCTTTGGCGGGAGGGCCCAATGAGCAGTTCTTC. Its translation is CASSSLAGGPNEQFF.